Below, 21 T cell receptor beta chains from the same sample are listed, as sequenced in a study of OX40 agonist ivuxolimab in advanced cancers. Data came from immunoSEQ multiplex PCR; TCRdb stores just in-frame clones and leaves some out. The repertoire includes approximately 70,000 clones, about 85% of them detected once, and approximately 0.78% sits in the top ten. Here the sequenced sample was CD4+ or CD8+ T cells sorted from blood, taken in a trial of the OX40 agonist ivuxolimab. All receptors derive from an adult with an advanced solid tumor such as melanoma, head and neck, liver or kidney cancer.

The V gene is TRBV19, the J gene TRBJ1-4; D is perhaps TRBD1 (5 bases). Looked up from germline, CDR1 is LNHDA and CDR2 is SQIVND (reference sequence). V lost 6 bases, J lost 0 bases, and 14 bases lay in between. The CDR3 covers 16 residues. DNA of the CDR3: TGTGCCAGTAGGGGGCGGACTCCTGCAACTAATGAAAAACTGTTTTTT. Translation gives CASRGRTPATNEKLFF.

The CDR3 spells CAWSKGGLDTDTQYF. In nucleotides, the CDR3 is TGTGCCTGGAGTAAAGGGGGACTAGACACAGATACGCAGTATTTT. The V and J genes are TRBV30 and TRBJ2-3; the match to TRBD2 covers 8 bases. Germline CDR1 is GTSNPN and CDR2 is SVGIG (reference sequence). CDR3 length: 15 residues. The trim removed 2 bases at V and 2 bases at J, leaving 6 bases unmatched.

This sequence joins TRBV30 and TRBJ1-3; D not certain. The germline V gene encodes CDR1 GTSNPN and CDR2 SVGIG (reference sequence). V lost 6 bases and J lost 0, with 15 bases in between. The CDR3 consists of 15 residues. The CDR3 region is CACSGPVLSGNTIYF. DNA of the CDR3: TGTGCCTGTTCCGGTCCCGTTCTCTCTGGAAACACCATATATTTT.

For the CDR3, the DNA is TGTGCCAGCAGTCGACCCTTTACAGGGCAGGCTTACGAGCAGTACTTC. Its protein product is CASSRPFTGQAYEQYF. The J gene is TRBJ2-7, the V gene TRBV5-6; maybe TRBD1 (6 bases). This CDR3 comprises 16 residues. V shed 5 bases and J shed 4 bases, with 22 bases lying between them. Germline lookup yields CDR1 SGHDT and CDR2 YYEEEE. Drawing the rest from reference TRBV5-6 and TRBJ2-7, the complete variable domain is DAGVTQSPTHLIKTRGQQVTLRCSPKSGHDTVSWYQQALGQGPQFIFQYYEEEERQRGNFPDRFSGHQFPNYSSELNVNALLLGDSALYLCASSRPFTGQAYEQYFGPGTRLTVT.

This clone showed up just once. The chain couples TRBV9 to TRBJ2-7, with 7 bases identical to TRBD1. This CDR3 is 17 amino acids long. V was pared by 0 bases and J by 6 bases, with 15 bases of the junction left unmatched. Germline lookup yields CDR1 SGDLS and CDR2 YYNGEE. CDR3: CASSVGIGRQGLSEQYF. CDR3 coding DNA: TGTGCCAGCAGCGTAGGAATTGGGAGACAGGGTCTCAGCGAGCAGTACTTC.

The CDR3, as DNA: TGCGCCAGCAGCCAAGAACCGGGACAGGGGATCGGCTACACCTTC. Protein product: CASSQEPGQGIGYTF. The V and J genes are TRBV4-3 and TRBJ1-2, with TRBD1 matching 10 bases. Trimming at V came to 0 bases and at J to 8 bases, leaving 6 bases not matched to a gene. The CDR3 loop spans 15 amino acids. CDR1 and CDR2 (germline): LGHNA, YSLEER.

The chain joins TRBV19 to TRBJ2-2; D perhaps matches TRBD1 (5 bases). From germline, CDR1 is LNHDA and CDR2 SQIVND (reference sequence). Trimming removed 10 bases at V and 3 bases at J, with 18 bases between. CDR3 size: 15 residues. CDR3 sequence: CATHLRGTHTGELFF. CDR3 DNA sequence: TGTGCCACCCACCTTAGGGGCACACACACCGGGGAGCTGTTTTTT.

This clone was observed a few times. The chain is built from TRBV19 and TRBJ2-5; D not certain. V dropped 3 bases and J dropped 0 bases, with 5 bases sitting between them. Germline CDR1 and CDR2: LNHDA and SQIVND (reference sequence). This CDR3 region has 13 residues. CDR3: CASSIVYQETQYF. The DNA for the CDR3 is TGTGCCAGTAGTATTGTCTACCAAGAGACCCAGTACTTC.

The chain joins TRBV11-2 to TRBJ2-1; TRBD1 matches at 7 bases. CDR1 and CDR2 from the germline V gene are SGHAT and FQNNGV. The CDR3 is 15 amino acids. V dropped 1 base and J dropped 5; count of bases not matched to a gene: 5. For the CDR3, the DNA is TGTGCCAGCAGCTTAGTAGGGGGCCGGGACAATGAGCAGTTCTTC. Translation: CASSLVGGRDNEQFF.

The J gene is TRBJ1-1, the V gene TRBV5-1; D might be TRBD1 (6 bases). Trimming shortened V by 4 bases and J by 7 bases, and 20 bases separated the two germline ends. The V gene's germline CDR1 is SGHRS and CDR2 YFSETQ. This CDR3 contains 15 residues. CDR3 amino acids: CASSGGARAGVEAFF. The CDR3 region has the DNA TGCGCCAGCAGCGGTGGGGCCAGGGCAGGGGTTGAAGCTTTCTTT.

The rearrangement links TRBV6-5 to TRBJ1-2; D ambiguous. V was clipped by 4 bases and J by 1 base, with 10 bases between them. This CDR3 contains 14 residues. Germline V gives CDR1 MNHEY, CDR2 SVGAGI. The CDR3 region has the DNA TGTGCCAGCAGTTCCCCCCGGAATAACTATGGCTACACCTTC. Translating it yields CASSSPRNNYGYTF.

The chain links TRBV15 to TRBJ1-2, with 7 bases lining up with TRBD1. The CDR3 contains 15 residues. V was clipped by 0 bases and J by 8 bases; unmatched bases: 9. Per germline, CDR1 LNHNV and CDR2 YYDKDF (reference sequence). CDR3 sequence: CATSRDLGQYLGYTF. CDR3 DNA: TGTGCCACCAGCAGAGATCTGGGACAGTATTTGGGCTACACCTTC.

This clone appeared a single time. The chain couples TRBV6-5 to TRBJ1-2; D may be TRBD1 (6 bases). The CDR3 sequence is 10 residues long. Trimming removed 9 bases from V and 7 bases from J, with 9 bases in between. Per germline, CDR1 MNHEY and CDR2 SVGAGI. The CDR3 bases are TGTGCCAGTCACAGGGCTGGCTACACCTTC. Encoded protein: CASHRAGYTF.

The chain links TRBV10-3 to TRBJ2-7; D is uncertain. Germline assignment: CDR1 ENHRY and CDR2 SYGVKD. CDR3 length: 14 amino acids. V was clipped by 2 bases and J by 3 bases, with 11 bases between them. In nucleotides, the CDR3 is TGTGCCATCAGTGAGCTCCTATTGGGCTACGAGCAGTACTTC. Amino acid sequence: CAISELLLGYEQYF.

The chain has TRBV5-6 and TRBJ2-7; weak D call: TRBD1 (6 bases). The CDR3 is 12 residues long. Per germline, CDR1 SGHDT and CDR2 YYEEEE. V lost 1 base, J lost 4 bases, and 6 bases lay in between. CDR3 sequence reads: CASSLTGYEQYF. The CDR3 DNA follows: TGTGCCAGCAGCTTGACAGGGTACGAGCAGTACTTC. The variable domain in full, with the rest retrieved from reference TRBV5-6 and TRBJ2-7, is DAGVTQSPTHLIKTRGQQVTLRCSPKSGHDTVSWYQQALGQGPQFIFQYYEEEERQRGNFPDRFSGHQFPNYSSELNVNALLLGDSALYLCASSLTGYEQYFGPGTRLTVT.

V gene TRBV28 combines with J gene TRBJ1-1; D gene ambiguous. The germline CDR1 and CDR2 sequences are MDHEN and SYDVKM. The CDR3 has 12 amino acids. V was trimmed by 8 bases and J by 1 base, leaving 8 bases between them. The CDR3 region is CASLSRNTEAFF. In DNA form, the CDR3 reads TGTGCCAGCTTATCCCGGAACACTGAAGCTTTCTTT.

V usage is TRBV5-6 and J usage is TRBJ1-4; D uncertain. Germline CDR1 SGHDT, CDR2 YYEEEE. This CDR3 is 18 amino acids long. Trimming pared 2 bases from V and 4 bases from J, leaving 21 bases between. The CDR3 nucleotides read TGTGCCAGCAGCTTCGGGGAAGGGCAGGCCGGACGTAATGAAAAACTGTTTTTT. Amino acids: CASSFGEGQAGRNEKLFF.

Details on this clone: A junction boundary mismatches the germline segment, possibly from a read error. The chain's CDR3 is CASRGSTSNNSPLHF. The CDR3 region has the DNA TGCGCCAGCAGAGGGAGCACCTCCAATAATTCACCCCTCCACTTT. The rearrangement links TRBV5-1 to TRBJ1-6; D is unresolved. CDR1 is SGHRS and CDR2 is YFSETQ in the germline V gene. This CDR3 has 15 amino acids.

This clone was recorded only once. The rearrangement links TRBV4-1 to TRBJ2-4; D unresolved. Germline V gene data show CDR1 as MGHRA and CDR2 as YSYEKL. CDR3 length: 16 amino acids. V was trimmed by 1 base and J by 0 bases, leaving 10 bases between them. The CDR3 here is CASSQGGDLAKNIQYF. The CDR3 DNA reads TGCGCCAGCAGCCAAGGAGGAGATCTAGCCAAAAACATTCAGTACTTC.

This sequence joins TRBV5-5 and TRBJ1-2, with D tentatively TRBD1 (6 bases). The germline CDR1 and CDR2 sequences are SGHKS and YYEKEE (reference sequence). The CDR3 totals 13 residues. V lost 4 bases, J lost 4 bases, and 11 bases lay in between. CDR3 amino acids: CASSQGQRYGYTF. CDR3 sequence (DNA): TGTGCCAGCAGCCAGGGACAACGCTATGGCTACACCTTC.

The chain has TRBV5-1 and TRBJ1-5; D is unresolved. Trimming removed 2 bases from V and 5 bases from J, with 8 bases in between. Germline lookup yields CDR1 SGHRS and CDR2 YFSETQ. This CDR3 is 13 amino acids long. The DNA of the CDR3 is TGCGCCAGCAGCTTCGGCCTAGATCAGCCCCAGCATTTT. This translates into CASSFGLDQPQHF.